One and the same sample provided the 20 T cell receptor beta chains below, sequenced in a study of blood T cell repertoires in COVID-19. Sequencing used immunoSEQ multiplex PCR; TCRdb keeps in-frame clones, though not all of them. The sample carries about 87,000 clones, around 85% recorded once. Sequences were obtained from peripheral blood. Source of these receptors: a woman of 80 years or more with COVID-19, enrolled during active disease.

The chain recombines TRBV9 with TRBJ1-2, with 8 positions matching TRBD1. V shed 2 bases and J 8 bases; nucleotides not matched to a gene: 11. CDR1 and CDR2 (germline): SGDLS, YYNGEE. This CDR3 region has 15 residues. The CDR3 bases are TGTGCCAGCAGCGTTAGGGACAGGCCCCCTGGGGGCTACACCTTC. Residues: CASSVRDRPPGGYTF.

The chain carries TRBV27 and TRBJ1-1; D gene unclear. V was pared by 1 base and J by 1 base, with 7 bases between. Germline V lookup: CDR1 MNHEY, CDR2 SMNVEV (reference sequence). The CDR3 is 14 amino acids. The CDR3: CASSLYGENTEAFF. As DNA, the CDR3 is TGTGCCAGCAGTTTATACGGGGAGAACACTGAAGCTTTCTTT.

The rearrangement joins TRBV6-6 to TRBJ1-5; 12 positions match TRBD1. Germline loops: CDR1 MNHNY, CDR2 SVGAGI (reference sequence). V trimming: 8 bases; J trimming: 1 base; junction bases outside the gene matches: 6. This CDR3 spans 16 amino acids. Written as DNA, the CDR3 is TGTGCCAGCGCCTCCGGGACAGGGGGCAGCAATCAGCCCCAGCATTTT. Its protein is CASASGTGGSNQPQHF.

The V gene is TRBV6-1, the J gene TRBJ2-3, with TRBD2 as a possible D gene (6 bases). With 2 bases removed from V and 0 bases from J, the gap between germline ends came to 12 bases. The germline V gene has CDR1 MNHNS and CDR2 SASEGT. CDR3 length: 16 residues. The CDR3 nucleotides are TGTGCCAGCAGTGAACCTAGCGCAACTAGCACAGATACGCAGTATTTT. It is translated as CASSEPSATSTDTQYF.

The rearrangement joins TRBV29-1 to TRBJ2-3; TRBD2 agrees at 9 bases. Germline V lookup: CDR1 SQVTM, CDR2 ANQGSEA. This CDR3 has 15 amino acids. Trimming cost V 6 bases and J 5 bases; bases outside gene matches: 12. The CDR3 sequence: CSVKGGGGAVDTQYF. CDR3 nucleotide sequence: TGCAGCGTCAAAGGTGGCGGGGGGGCTGTAGATACGCAGTATTTT.

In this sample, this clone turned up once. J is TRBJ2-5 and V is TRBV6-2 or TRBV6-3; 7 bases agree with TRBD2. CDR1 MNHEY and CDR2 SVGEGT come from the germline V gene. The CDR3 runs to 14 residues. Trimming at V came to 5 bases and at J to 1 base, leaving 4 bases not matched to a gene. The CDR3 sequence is CASSGGLGQETQYF. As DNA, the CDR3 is TGTGCCAGCAGTGGCGGACTAGGCCAAGAGACCCAGTACTTC.

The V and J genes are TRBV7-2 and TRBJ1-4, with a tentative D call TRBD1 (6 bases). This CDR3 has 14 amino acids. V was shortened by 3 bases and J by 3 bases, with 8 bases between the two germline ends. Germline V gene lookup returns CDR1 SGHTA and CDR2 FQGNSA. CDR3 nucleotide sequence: TGTGCCAGCAGCTTGCGGGGGCCTAATGAAAAACTGTTTTTT. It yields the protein CASSLRGPNEKLFF.

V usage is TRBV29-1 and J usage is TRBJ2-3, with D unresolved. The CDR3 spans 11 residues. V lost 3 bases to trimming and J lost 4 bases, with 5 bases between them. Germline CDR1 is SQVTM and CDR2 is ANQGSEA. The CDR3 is CSVDRADTQYF. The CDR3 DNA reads TGCAGCGTTGATAGAGCAGATACGCAGTATTTT.

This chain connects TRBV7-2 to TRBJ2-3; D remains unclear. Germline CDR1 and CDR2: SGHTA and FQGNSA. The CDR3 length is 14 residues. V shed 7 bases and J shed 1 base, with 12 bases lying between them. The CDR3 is CASILSRGTDTQYF. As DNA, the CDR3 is TGTGCCAGCATCTTGAGCCGGGGCACAGATACGCAGTATTTT.

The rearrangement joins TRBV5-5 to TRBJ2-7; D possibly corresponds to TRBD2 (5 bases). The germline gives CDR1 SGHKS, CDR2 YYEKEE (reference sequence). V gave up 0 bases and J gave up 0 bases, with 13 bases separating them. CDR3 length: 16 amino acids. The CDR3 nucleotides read TGTGCCAGCAGCTTGGCGGCTACTAGGGTCTCCTACGAGCAGTACTTC. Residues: CASSLAATRVSYEQYF.

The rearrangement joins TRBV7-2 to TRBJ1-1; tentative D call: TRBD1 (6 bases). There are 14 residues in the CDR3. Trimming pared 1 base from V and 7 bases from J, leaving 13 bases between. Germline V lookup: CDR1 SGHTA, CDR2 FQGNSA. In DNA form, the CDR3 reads TGTGCCAGCAGCTTAGTAGGGGCAGGGGTTGAAGCTTTCTTT. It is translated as CASSLVGAGVEAFF. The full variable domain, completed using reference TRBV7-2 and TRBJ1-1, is GAGVSQSPSNKVTEKGKDVELRCDPISGHTALYWYRQSLGQGLEFLIYFQGNSAPDKSGLPSDRFSAERTGGSVSTLTIQRTQQEDSAVYLCASSLVGAGVEAFFGQGTRLTVV.

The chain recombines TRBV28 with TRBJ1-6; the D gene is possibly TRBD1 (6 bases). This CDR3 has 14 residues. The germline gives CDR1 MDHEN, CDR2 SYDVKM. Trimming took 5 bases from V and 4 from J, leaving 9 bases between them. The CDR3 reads CASSQQGYNSPLHF. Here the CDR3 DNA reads TGTGCCAGCAGTCAACAGGGTTATAATTCACCCCTCCACTTT. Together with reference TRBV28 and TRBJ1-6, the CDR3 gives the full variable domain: DVKVTQSSRYLVKRTGEKVFLECVQDMDHENMFWYRQDPGLGLRLIYFSYDVKMKEKGDIPEGYSVSREKKERFSLILESASTNQTSMYLCASSQQGYNSPLHFGNGTRLTVT.

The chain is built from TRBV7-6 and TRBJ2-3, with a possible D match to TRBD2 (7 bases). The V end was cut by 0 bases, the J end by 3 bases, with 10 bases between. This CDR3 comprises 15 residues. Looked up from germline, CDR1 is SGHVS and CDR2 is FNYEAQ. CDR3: CASSLAGGRTDTQYF. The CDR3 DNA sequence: TGTGCCAGCAGCTTAGCGGGGGGGCGGACAGATACGCAGTATTTT.

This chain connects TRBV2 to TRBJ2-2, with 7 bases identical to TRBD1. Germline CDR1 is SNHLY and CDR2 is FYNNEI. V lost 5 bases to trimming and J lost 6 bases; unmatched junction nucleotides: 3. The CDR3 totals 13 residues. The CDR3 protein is CASSIRGPGELFF. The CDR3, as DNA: TGTGCCAGCAGTATAAGGGGGCCCGGGGAGCTGTTTTTT. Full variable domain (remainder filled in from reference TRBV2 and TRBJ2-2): EPEVTQTPSHQVTQMGQEVILRCVPISNHLYFYWYRQILGQKVEFLVSFYNNEISEKSEIFDDQFSVERPDGSNFTLKIRSTKLEDSAMYFCASSIRGPGELFFGEGSRLTVL.

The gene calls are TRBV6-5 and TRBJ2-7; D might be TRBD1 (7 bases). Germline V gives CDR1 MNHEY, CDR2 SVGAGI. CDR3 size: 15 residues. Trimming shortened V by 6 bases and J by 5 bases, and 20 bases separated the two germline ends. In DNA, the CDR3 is TGTGCCAGCAGCCGACAGGGAGGAGTGACGAACGAGCAGTACTTC. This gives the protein CASSRQGGVTNEQYF.

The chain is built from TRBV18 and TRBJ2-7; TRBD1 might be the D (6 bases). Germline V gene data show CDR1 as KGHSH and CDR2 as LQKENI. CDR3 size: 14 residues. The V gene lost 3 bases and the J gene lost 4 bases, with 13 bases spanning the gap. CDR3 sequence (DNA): TGTGCCAGCTCACCCTCGACAGGAGAGTACGAGCAGTACTTC. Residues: CASSPSTGEYEQYF. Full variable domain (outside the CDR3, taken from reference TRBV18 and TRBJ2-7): NAGVMQNPRHLVRRRGQEARLRCSPMKGHSHVYWYRQLPEEGLKFMVYLQKENIIDESGMPKERFSAEFPKEGPSILRIQQVVRGDSAAYFCASSPSTGEYEQYFGPGTRLTVT.

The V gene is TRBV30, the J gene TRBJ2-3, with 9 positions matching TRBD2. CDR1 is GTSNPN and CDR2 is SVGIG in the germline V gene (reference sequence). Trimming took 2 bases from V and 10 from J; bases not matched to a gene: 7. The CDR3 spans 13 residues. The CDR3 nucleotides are TGTGCCTGGAGTCTAGCGGGACCTCTCCCGCAGTATTTT. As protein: CAWSLAGPLPQYF.

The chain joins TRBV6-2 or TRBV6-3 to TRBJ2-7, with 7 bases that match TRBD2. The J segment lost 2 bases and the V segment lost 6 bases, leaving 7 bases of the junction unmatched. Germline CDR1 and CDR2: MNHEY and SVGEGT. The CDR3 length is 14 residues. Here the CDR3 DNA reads TGTGCCAGCAGCCGGGGAGGGCAGGCCTACGAGCAGTACTTC. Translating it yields CASSRGGQAYEQYF.

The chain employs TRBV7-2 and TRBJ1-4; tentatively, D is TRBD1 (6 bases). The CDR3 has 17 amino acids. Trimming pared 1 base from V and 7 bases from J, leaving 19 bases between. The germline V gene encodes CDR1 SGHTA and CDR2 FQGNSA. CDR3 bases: TGTGCCAGCAGCTTAGGAGGCTGGGCGGGGGGCGGTGAAAAACTGTTTTTT. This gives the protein CASSLGGWAGGGEKLFF.

CDR3 DNA: TGTGCCAGTTCGACGGGGGTCTACGAGCAGTACTTC. Translating it yields CASSTGVYEQYF. V gene TRBV6-5 combines with J gene TRBJ2-7; D is perhaps TRBD2 (6 bases). The ends were cut back, 9 bases at V and 3 bases at J, with 12 bases in the middle. The germline gives CDR1 MNHEY, CDR2 SVGAGI. There are 12 residues in the CDR3.